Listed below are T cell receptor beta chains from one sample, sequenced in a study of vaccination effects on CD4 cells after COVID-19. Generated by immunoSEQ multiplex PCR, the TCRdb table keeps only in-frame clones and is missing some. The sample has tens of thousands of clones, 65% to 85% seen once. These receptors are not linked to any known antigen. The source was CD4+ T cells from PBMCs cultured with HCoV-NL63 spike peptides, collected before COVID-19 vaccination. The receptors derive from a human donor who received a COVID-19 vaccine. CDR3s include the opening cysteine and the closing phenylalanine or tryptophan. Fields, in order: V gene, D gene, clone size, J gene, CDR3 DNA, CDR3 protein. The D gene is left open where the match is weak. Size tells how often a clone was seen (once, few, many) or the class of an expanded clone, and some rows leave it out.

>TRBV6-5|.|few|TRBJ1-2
TGTGCCAGCAGTTACTTAGGTGGGGGATATGGCTACACCTTC
CASSYLGGGYGYTF
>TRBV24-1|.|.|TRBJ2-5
TGTGCCACCAGGCTCGGGACCGGAAAGACCCAGTACTTC
CATRLGTGKTQYF
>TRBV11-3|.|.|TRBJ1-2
TGTGCCAGCAGCCTCCGGGGAGGGGCGGGCTATGGCTACACCTTC
CASSLRGGAGYGYTF
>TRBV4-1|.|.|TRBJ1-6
TGCGCCAGCAGCCAAGATGATCCGTATTCACCCCTCCACTTT
CASSQDDPYSPLHF
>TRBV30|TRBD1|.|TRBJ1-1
TGTGCCTGGAGTGCGGGACAGGGGTTTTTTGAAGCTTTCTTT
CAWSAGQGFFEAFF
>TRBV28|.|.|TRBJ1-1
TGTGCCAGCACCCGCTCAGGGATTAACACTGAAGCTTTCTTT
CASTRSGINTEAFF
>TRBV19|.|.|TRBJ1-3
TGTGCCAGTATCAATCGAGGGTCCCCTTCTGGAAACACCATATATTTT
CASINRGSPSGNTIYF
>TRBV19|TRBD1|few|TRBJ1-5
TGTGCCAGTAGTGTCGACAGGGCCAGCAATCAGCCCCAGCATTTT
CASSVDRASNQPQHF
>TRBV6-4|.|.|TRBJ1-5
TGTGCCAGCAGTGACCAAGGGTCTAGAGGGGACCTCAATCAGCCCCAGCATTTT
CASSDQGSRGDLNQPQHF
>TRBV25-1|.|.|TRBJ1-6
TGTGCCAGCAAACGCCCCAATTCACCCCTCCACTTT
CASKRPNSPLHF
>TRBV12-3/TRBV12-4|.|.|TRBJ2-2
TGTGCCAGCAGCCGGGGCGCCGGGGAGCTGTTTTTT
CASSRGAGELFF